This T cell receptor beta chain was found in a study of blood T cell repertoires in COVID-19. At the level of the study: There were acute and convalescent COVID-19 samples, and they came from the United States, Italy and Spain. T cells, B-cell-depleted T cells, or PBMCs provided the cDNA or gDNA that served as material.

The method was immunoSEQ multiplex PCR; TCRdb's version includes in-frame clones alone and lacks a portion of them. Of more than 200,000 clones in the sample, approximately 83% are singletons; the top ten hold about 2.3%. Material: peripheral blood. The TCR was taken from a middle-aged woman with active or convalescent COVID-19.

CDR3 sequence: CASSQEGTGRPRAKNIQYF. In DNA form, the CDR3 reads TGTGCCAGCAGCCAAGAAGGGACAGGTCGCCCCCGGGCCAAAAACATTCAGTACTTC. The J gene is TRBJ2-4, the V gene TRBV3-1 (or the pseudogene TRBV3-2); TRBD1 matches 8 bases. CDR1 and CDR2 from the germline V gene are LGHDT and YNNKEL (reference sequence). CDR3 length: 19 amino acids. Trimming at V came to 0 bases and at J to 1 base, leaving 11 bases not matched to a gene.